Each of the 7 T cell receptor beta chains below was sequenced from the same sample in a study of OX40 agonist ivuxolimab in advanced cancers. Profiling relied on immunoSEQ multiplex PCR, and the TCRdb table lists in-frame clones only, not all of them. Among 20,000 or so clones listed, about 83% were seen once. This specimen was CD4+ or CD8+ T cells sorted from blood, taken in a trial of the OX40 agonist ivuxolimab. The receptors stem from an adult with an advanced solid tumor such as melanoma, head and neck, liver or kidney cancer.

V usage is TRBV5-6 and J usage is TRBJ2-2; 11 nucleotides agree with TRBD1. With 4 bases clipped from V and 5 bases from J, the junction kept 7 bases outside the gene matches. The germline V gene has CDR1 SGHDT and CDR2 YYEEEE. This CDR3 comprises 16 residues. The CDR3 protein is CASSTRDRGLTGELFF. CDR3 DNA sequence: TGTGCCAGCAGCACCCGGGACAGGGGGTTGACCGGGGAGCTGTTTTTT.

This chain uses TRBV7-9 with TRBJ2-2, with no clear D. Germline CDR1 is SEHNR and CDR2 is FQNEAQ (reference sequence). V dropped 0 bases and J dropped 7 bases, with 9 bases sitting between them. The CDR3 extends over 14 amino acids. CDR3 sequence: CASSLAGRLGELFF. The CDR3 bases are TGTGCCAGCAGCTTAGCAGGGCGACTCGGGGAGCTGTTTTTT.

J is TRBJ2-1 and V is TRBV4-2, with 10 bases fitting TRBD2. Germline loops: CDR1 LGHNA, CDR2 YNFKEQ. The V and J ends lost 3 bases and 5 bases, in that order; junction bases with no gene match: 10. This CDR3 contains 17 residues. The chain's CDR3 is CASSQGGLAGVHNEQFF. CDR3 in DNA: TGTGCCAGCAGCCAGGGGGGCCTAGCGGGGGTCCACAATGAGCAGTTCTTC.

The chain links TRBV19 to TRBJ2-7; a possible D gene is TRBD1 (7 bases). V was clipped by 10 bases and J by 2 bases, with 21 bases between them. The CDR3 is made up of 15 amino acids. Germline V gene sequence: CDR1 LNHDA, CDR2 SQIVND (reference sequence). The CDR3 sequence is CATRASGGNPYEQYF. CDR3 nucleotides: TGTGCCACCCGTGCCTCAGGGGGGAATCCCTACGAGCAGTACTTC.

The chain combines TRBV9 with TRBJ2-2; D is unresolved. Trimming took 1 base from V and 6 from J, leaving 4 bases between them. CDR3 size: 12 residues. Germline V gene sequence: CDR1 SGDLS, CDR2 YYNGEE. CDR3 protein: CASSVSSGELFF. The CDR3 nucleotides read TGTGCCAGCAGCGTAAGCTCCGGGGAGCTGTTTTTT.

The chain joins TRBV11-2 to TRBJ2-5, with TRBD1 matching over 9 bases. Germline CDR1 is SGHAT and CDR2 is FQNNGV. This CDR3 region has 17 residues. V trimming: 3 bases; J trimming: 1 base; junction bases outside the gene matches: 9. CDR3 sequence: CASSFAPGQGPQETQYF. For the CDR3, the DNA is TGTGCCAGCAGCTTCGCGCCGGGACAGGGTCCCCAAGAGACCCAGTACTTC.

The chain uses TRBV11-3 and TRBJ2-3; D remains ambiguous. Germline V gives CDR1 SGHNT, CDR2 YENEEA. V lost 5 bases to trimming and J lost 4 bases, with 10 bases between them. The CDR3 has 13 amino acids. The CDR3 spells CASSGVVSDTQYF. Here the CDR3 DNA reads TGTGCCAGCAGCGGGGTAGTTTCAGATACGCAGTATTTT.